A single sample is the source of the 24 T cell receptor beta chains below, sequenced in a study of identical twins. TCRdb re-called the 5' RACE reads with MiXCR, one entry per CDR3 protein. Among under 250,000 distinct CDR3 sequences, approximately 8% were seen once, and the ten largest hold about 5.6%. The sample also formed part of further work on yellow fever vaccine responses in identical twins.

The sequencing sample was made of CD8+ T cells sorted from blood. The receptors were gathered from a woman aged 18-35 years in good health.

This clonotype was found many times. This CDR3 reads CASSLAIGAYEQYF. The CDR3 DNA follows: TGTGCCAGCAGTTTAGCGATCGGGGCCTACGAGCAGTACTTC. The chain combines TRBV12-3 or TRBV12-4 with TRBJ2-7; D might be TRBD2 (5 bases). CDR3 size: 14 residues. Trimming cost V 0 bases and J 2 bases, with 8 bases left between them.

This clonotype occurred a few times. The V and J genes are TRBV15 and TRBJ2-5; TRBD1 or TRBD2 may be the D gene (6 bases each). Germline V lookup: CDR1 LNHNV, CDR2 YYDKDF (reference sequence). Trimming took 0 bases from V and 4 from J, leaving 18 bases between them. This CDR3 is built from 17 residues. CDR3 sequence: CATSRDRGTKRGETQYF. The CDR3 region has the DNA TGTGCCACCAGCAGAGATCGCGGGACAAAGAGGGGAGAGACCCAGTACTTC.

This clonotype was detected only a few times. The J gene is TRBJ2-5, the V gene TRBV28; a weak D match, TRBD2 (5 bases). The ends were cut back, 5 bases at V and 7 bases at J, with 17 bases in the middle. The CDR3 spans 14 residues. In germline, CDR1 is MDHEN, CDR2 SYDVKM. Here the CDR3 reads CASSPPGESGTQYF. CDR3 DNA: TGTGCCAGCAGTCCACCCGGGGAGTCGGGGACCCAGTACTTC.

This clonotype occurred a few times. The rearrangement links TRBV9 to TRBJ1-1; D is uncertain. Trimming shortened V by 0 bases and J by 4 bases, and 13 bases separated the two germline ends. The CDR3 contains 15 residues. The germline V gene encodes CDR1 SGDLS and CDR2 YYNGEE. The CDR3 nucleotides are TGTGCCAGCAGCGTAGGACATTTCGGCAGCACTGAAGCTTTCTTT. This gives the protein CASSVGHFGSTEAFF.

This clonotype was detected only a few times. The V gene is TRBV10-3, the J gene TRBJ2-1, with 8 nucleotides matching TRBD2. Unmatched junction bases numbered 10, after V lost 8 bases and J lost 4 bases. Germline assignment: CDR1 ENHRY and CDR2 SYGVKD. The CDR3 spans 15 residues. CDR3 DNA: TGTGCCATCTTGGTTCCTAGCGGGCCATACAATGAGCAGTTCTTC. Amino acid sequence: CAILVPSGPYNEQFF.

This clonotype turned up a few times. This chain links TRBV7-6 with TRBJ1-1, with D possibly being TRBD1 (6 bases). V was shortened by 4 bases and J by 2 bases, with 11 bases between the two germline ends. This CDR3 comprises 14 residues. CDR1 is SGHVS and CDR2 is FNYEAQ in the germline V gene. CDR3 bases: TGTGCCAGCAGCTCAGGGGAATCAAACACTGAAGCTTTCTTT. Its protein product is CASSSGESNTEAFF.

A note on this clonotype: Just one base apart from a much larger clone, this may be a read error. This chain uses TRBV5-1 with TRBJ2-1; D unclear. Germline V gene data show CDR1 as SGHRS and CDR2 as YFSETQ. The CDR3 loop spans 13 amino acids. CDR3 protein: CASTSLAHNEQLF. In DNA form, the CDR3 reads TGCGCCAGCACCTCCCTGGCTCACAATGAGCAGCTCTTC.

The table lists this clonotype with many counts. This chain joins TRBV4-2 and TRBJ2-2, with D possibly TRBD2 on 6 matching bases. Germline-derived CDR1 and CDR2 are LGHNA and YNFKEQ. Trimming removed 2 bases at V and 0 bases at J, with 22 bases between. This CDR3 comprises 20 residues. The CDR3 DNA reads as TGTGCCAGCAGCCAAAGCCACCTCGGGACTCACCTACCGAACACCGGGGAGCTGTTTTTT. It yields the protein CASSQSHLGTHLPNTGELFF.

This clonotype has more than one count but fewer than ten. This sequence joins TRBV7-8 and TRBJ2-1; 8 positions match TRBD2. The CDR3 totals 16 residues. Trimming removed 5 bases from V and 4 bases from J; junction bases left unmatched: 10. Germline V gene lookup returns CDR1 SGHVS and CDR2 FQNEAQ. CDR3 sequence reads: CASSPLSGSLYNEQFF. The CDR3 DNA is TGTGCCAGCAGCCCCCTCAGCGGGAGCCTTTACAATGAGCAGTTCTTC.

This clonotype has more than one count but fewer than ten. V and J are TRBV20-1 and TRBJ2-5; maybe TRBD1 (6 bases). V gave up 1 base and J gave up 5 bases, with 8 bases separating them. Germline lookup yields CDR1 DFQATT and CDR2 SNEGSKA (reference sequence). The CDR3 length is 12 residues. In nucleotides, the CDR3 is TGCAGTGCTAGAGGGGACACGGAGACCCAGTACTTC. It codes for CSARGDTETQYF.

The CDR3 bases are TGTGCCACCGAACCCTTCCCTGGGGCCAACGTCCTGACTTTC. It yields the protein CATEPFPGANVLTF. V and J are TRBV24-1 and TRBJ2-6, with D unresolved. The CDR3 has 14 residues. V dropped 9 bases and J dropped 2 bases, with 10 bases sitting between them. From germline, CDR1 is KGHDR and CDR2 SFDVKD.

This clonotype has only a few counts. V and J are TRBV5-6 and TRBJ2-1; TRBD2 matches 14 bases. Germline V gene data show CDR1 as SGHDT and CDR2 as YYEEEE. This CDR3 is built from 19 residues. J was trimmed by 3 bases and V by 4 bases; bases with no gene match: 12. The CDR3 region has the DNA TGTGCCAGCAGCACCTCGGGACTAGCGGGGGAAACCTTCTACAATGAGCAGTTCTTC. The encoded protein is CASSTSGLAGETFYNEQFF.

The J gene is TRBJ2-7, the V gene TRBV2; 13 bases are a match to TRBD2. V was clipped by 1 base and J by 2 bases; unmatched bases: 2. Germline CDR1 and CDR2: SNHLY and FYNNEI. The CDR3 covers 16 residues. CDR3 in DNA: TGTGCCAGCAGTGAAGGGGGACTAGCGGGGACCTACGAGCAGTACGTC. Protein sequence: CASSEGGLAGTYEQYV.

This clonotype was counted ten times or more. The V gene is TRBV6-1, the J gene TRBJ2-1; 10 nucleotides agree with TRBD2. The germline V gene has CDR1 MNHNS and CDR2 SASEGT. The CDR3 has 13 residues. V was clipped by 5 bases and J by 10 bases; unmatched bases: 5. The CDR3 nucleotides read TGTGCCAGCAGTCATATAGCGGGAGGAGAGCAGTTCTTC. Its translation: CASSHIAGGEQFF.

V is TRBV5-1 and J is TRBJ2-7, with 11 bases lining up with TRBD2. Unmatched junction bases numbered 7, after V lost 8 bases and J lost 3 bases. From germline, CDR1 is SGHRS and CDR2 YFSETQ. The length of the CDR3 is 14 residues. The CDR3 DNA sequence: TGCGCCAGTTCACTAGCGGGGGCCCTCTACGAGCAGTACTTC. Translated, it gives CASSLAGALYEQYF.

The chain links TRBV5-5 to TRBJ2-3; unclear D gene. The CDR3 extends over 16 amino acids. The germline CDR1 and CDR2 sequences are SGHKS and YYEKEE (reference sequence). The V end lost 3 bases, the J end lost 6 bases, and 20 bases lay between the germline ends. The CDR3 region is CASSSPVGPIGDTQYF. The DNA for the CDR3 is TGTGCCAGCAGCTCCCCGGTCGGTCCCATTGGGGATACGCAGTATTTT. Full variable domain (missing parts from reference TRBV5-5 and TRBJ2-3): DAGVTQSPTHLIKTRGQQVTLRCSPISGHKSVSWYQQVLGQGPQFIFQYYEKEERGRGNFPDRFSARQFPNYSSELNVNALLLGDSALYLCASSSPVGPIGDTQYFGPGTRLTVL.

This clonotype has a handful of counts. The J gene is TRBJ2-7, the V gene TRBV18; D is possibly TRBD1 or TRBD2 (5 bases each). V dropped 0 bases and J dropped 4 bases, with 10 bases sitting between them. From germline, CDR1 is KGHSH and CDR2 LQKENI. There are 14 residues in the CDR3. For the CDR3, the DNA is TGTGCCAGCTCACCACCGGGACGGGGTTACGAGCAGTACGTC. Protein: CASSPPGRGYEQYV.

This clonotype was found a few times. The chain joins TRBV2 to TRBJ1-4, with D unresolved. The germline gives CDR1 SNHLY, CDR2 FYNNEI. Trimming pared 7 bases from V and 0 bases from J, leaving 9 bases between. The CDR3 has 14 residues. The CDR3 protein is CASMLVATNEKLFF. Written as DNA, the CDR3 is TGTGCCAGCATGTTGGTAGCAACTAATGAAAAACTGTTTTTT.

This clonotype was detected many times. The CDR3 loop is CASSLRGEETQYF. CDR3 DNA sequence: TGTGCCAGCAGTTTAAGAGGGGAGGAGACCCAGTACTTC. The chain uses TRBV12-3 or TRBV12-4 and TRBJ2-5; D tentatively fits TRBD1 or TRBD2 (5 bases each). V was trimmed by 2 bases and J by 5 bases, leaving 9 bases between them. CDR3 length: 13 residues.

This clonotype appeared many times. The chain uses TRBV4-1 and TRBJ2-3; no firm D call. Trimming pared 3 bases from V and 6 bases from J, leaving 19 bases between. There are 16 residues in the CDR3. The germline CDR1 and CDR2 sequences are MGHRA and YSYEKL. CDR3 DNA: TGCGCCAGCAGCCAGGTTATCCCGTTTAGGATTGATACGCAGTATTTT. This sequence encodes CASSQVIPFRIDTQYF.

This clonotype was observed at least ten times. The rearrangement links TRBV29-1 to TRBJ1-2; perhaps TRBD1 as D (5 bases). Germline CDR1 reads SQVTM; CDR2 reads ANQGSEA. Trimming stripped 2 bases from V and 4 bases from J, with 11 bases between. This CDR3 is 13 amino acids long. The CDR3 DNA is TGCAGCGTTGAAAGTAGGGACCTCTATGGCTACACCTTC. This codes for CSVESRDLYGYTF. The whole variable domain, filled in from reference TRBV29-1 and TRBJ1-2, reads SAVISQKPSRDICQRGTSLTIQCQVDSQVTMMFWYRQQPGQSLTLIATANQGSEATYESGFVIDKFPISRPNLTFSTLTVSNMSPEDSSIYLCSVESRDLYGYTFGSGTRLTVV.

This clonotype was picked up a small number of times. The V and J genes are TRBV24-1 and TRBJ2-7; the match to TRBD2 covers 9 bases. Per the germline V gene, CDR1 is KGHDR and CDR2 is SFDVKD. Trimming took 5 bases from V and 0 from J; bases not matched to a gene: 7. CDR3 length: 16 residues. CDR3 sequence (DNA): TGTGCCACCAGTGCCCCGACTAGCGGAGACTCCTACGAGCAGTACTTC. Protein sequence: CATSAPTSGDSYEQYF.

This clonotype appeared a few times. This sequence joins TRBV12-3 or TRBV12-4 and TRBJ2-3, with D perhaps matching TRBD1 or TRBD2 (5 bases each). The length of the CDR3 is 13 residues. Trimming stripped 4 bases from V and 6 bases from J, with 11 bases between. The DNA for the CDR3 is TGTGCCAGCAGTTGGGTGGGACCCGATACGCAGTATTTT. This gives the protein CASSWVGPDTQYF.

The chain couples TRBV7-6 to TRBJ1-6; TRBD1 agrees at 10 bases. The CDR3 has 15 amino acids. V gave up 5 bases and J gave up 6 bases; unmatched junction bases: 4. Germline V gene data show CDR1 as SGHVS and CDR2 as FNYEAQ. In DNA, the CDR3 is TGTGCCAGCAGCCCGGGACAGGGGCCTAATTCACCCCTCCACTTT. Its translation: CASSPGQGPNSPLHF.